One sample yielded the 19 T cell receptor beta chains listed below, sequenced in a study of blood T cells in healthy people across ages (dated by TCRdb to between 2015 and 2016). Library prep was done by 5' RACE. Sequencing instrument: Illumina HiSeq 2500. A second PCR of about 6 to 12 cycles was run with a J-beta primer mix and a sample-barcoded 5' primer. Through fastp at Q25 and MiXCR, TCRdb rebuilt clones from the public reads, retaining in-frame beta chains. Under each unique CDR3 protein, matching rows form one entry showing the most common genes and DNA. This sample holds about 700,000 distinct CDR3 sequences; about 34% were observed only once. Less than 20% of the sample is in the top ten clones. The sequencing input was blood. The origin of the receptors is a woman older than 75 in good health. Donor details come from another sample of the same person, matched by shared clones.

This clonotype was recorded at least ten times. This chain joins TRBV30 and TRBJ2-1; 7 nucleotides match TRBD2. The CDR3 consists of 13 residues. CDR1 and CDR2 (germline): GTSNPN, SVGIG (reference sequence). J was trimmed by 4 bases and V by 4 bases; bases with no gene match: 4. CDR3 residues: CAWTSGFYNEQFF. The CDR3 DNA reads TGTGCCTGGACTAGCGGTTTTTACAATGAGCAGTTCTTC.

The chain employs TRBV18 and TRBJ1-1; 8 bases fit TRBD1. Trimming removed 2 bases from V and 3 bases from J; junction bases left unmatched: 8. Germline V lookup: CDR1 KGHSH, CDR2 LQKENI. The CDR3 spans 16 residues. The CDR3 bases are TGTGCCAGCTCACCAAGTCTCAGGGGGCAGTACACTGAAGCTTTCTTT. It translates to CASSPSLRGQYTEAFF. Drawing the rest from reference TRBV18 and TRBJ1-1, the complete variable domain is NAGVMQNPRHLVRRRGQEARLRCSPMKGHSHVYWYRQLPEEGLKFMVYLQKENIIDESGMPKERFSAEFPKEGPSILRIQQVVRGDSAAYFCASSPSLRGQYTEAFFGQGTRLTVV.

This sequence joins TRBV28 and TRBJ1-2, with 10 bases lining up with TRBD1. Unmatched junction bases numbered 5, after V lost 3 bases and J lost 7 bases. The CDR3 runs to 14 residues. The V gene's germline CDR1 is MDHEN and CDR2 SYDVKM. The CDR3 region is CASSLDRGGSGYTF. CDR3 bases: TGTGCCAGCAGTTTGGACAGGGGGGGTAGTGGCTACACCTTC.

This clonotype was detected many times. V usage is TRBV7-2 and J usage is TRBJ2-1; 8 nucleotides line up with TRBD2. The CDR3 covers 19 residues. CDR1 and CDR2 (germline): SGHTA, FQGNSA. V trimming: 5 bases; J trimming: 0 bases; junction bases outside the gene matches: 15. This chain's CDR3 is CASSQSGGGTRSSYNEQFF. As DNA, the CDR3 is TGTGCCAGCAGCCAGAGCGGGGGTGGGACTCGAAGCTCCTACAATGAGCAGTTCTTC.

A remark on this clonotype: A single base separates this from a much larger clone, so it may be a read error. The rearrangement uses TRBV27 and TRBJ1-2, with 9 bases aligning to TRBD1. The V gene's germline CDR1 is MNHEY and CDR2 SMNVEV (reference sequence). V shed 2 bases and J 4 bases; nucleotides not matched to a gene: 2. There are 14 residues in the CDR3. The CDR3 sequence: CASSLGTGCYGYTF. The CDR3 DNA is TGTGCCAGCAGTTTAGGGACAGGGTGCTATGGCTACACCTTC.

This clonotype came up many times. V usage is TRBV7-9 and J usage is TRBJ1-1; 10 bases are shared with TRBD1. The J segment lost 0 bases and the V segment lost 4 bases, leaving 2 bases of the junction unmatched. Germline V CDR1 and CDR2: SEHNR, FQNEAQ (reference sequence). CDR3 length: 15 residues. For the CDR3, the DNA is TGTGCCAGCAGCTACGGACAGGGGGTGAACACTGAAGCTTTCTTT. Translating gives CASSYGQGVNTEAFF.

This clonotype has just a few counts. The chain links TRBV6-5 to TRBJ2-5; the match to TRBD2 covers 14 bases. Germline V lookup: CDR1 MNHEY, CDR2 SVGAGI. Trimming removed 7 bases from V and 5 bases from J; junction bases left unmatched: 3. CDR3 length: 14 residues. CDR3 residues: CASTGLAGGETQYF. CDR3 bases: TGTGCCAGCACCGGACTAGCGGGGGGTGAGACCCAGTACTTC.

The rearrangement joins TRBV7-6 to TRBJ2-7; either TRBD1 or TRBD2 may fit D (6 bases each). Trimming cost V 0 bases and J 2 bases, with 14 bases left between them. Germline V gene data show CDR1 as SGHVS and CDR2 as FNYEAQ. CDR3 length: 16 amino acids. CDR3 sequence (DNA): TGTGCCAGCAGCTTAGCGATCGGGGGCTTGGCCTACGAGCAGTACTTC. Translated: CASSLAIGGLAYEQYF.

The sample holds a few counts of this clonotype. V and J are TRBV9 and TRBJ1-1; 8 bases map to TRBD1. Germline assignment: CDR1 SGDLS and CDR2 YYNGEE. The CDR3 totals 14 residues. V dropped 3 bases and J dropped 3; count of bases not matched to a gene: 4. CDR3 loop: CASSAQGEDTEAFF. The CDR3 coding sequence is TGTGCCAGCAGCGCACAGGGGGAGGACACTGAAGCTTTCTTT. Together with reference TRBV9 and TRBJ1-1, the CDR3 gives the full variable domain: DSGVTQTPKHLITATGQRVTLRCSPRSGDLSVYWYQQSLDQGLQFLIQYYNGEERAKGNILERFSAQQFPDLHSELNLSSLELGDSALYFCASSAQGEDTEAFFGQGTRLTVV.

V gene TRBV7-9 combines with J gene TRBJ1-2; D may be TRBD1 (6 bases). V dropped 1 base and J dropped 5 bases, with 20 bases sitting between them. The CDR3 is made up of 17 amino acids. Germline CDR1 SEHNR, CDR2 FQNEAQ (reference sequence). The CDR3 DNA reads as TGTGCCAGCAGCTTAGGGCTAAAACCCCGGGGGCCTTATGGCTACACCTTC. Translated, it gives CASSLGLKPRGPYGYTF.

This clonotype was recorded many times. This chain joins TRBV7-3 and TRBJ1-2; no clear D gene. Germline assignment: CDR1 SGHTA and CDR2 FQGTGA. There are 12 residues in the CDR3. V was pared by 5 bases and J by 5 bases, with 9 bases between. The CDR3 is CASSTKSYGYTF. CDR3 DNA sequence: TGTGCCAGCAGCACTAAGAGTTATGGCTACACCTTC.

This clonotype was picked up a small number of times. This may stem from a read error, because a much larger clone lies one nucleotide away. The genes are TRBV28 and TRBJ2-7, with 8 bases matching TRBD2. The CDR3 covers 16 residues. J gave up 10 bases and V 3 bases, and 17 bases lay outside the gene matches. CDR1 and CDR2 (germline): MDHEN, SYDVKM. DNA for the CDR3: TGTGCCAGCAGTTTTCCATCGGGGGGGGTCCAAGAGCCCCAGTACTTC. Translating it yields CASSFPSGGVQEPQYF.

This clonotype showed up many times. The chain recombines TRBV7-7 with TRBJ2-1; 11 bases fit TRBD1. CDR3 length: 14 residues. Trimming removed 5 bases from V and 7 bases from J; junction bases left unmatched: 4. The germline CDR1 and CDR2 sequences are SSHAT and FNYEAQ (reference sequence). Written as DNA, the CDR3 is TGTGCCAGCAGCCGAGGGACAGGGGGAAATGAGCAGTTCTTC. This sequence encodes CASSRGTGGNEQFF. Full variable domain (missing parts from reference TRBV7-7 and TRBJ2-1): GAGVSQSPRYKVTKRGQDVTLRCDPISSHATLYWYQQALGQGPEFLTYFNYEAQPDKSGLPSDRFSAERPEGSISTLTIQRTEQRDSAMYRCASSRGTGGNEQFFGPGTRLTVL.

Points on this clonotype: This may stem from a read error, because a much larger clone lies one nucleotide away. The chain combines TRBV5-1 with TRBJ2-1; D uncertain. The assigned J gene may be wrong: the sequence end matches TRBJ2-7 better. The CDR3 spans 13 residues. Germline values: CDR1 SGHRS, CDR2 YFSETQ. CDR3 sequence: CASSNIAYNEQYF. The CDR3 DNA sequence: TGCGCCAGCAGTAACATCGCCTACAATGAGCAGTACTTC.

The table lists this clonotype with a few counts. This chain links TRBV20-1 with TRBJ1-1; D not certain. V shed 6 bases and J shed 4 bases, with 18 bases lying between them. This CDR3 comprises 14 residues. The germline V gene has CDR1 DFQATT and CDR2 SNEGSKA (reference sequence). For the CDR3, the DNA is TGCAGTGCCCAGCCCCTGGGGTTGAGCACTGAAGCTTTCTTT. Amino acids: CSAQPLGLSTEAFF.

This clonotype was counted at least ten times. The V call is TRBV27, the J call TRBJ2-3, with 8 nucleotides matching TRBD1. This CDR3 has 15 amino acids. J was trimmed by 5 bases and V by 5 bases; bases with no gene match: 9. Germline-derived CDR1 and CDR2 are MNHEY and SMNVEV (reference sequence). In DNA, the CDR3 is TGTGCCAGCAGTGGGGCAGGGGGCTTTGAAGATACGCAGTATTTT. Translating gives CASSGAGGFEDTQYF.

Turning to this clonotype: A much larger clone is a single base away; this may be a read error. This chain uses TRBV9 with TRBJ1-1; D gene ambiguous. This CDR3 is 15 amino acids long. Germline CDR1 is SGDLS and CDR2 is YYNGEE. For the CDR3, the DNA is TGTGCCAGCAGCGTAGCTGGGAGAGGGAACACTGTAGCTTTCTTT. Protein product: CASSVAGRGNTVAFF.

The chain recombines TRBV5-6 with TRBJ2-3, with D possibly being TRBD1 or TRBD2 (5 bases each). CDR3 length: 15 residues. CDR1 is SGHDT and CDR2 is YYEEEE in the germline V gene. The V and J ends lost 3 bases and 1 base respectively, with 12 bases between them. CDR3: CASSWGSGGTDTQYF. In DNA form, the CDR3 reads TGTGCCAGCAGCTGGGGGAGCGGCGGCACAGATACGCAGTATTTT.

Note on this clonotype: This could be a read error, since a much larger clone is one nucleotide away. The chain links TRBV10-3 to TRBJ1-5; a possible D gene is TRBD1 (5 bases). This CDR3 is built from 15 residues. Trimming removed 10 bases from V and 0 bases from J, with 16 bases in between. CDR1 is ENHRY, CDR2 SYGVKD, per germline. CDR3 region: CATKTTEYSNQPQHF. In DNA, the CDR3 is TGTGCCACCAAAACGACAGAATATAGCAATCAGCCCCAGCATTTT.